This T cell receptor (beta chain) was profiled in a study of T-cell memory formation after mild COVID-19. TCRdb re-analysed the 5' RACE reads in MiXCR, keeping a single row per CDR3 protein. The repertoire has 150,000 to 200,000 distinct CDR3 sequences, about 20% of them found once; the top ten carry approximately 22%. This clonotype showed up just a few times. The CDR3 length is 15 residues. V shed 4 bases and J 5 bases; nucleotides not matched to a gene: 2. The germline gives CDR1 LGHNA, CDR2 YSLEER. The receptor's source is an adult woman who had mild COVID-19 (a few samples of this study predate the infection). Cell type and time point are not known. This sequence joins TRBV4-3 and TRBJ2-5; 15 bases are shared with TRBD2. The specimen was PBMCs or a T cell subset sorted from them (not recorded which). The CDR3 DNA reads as TGCGCCAGCAGCCCCGGGACTAGCGGGAGGGAGACCCAGTACTTC. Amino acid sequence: CASSPGTSGRETQYF.